One sample yielded the 24 T cell receptor beta chains listed below, sequenced in a study of response to subunit inactivated influenza vaccine. MiXCR, applied by TCRdb to the RT-PCR reads, yields one record per CDR3 protein. The table lists about 530,000 distinct CDR3 sequences, approximately 10% of them singletons. The material was PBMCs from blood, obtained on the day of vaccination. The receptors here all came from a man aged 45-60 years who received an inactivated influenza vaccine.

This clonotype occurred a few times. The V and J genes are TRBV7-9 and TRBJ2-7; 7 positions match TRBD2. With V trimmed by 8 bases and J by 4 bases, 8 bases remained unmatched. This CDR3 has 13 residues. In germline, CDR1 is SEHNR, CDR2 FQNEAQ (reference sequence). DNA for the CDR3: TGTGCCAGCGCAGGGAGGGAGCAATACGAGCAGTACTTC. This sequence encodes CASAGREQYEQYF.

This chain connects TRBV11-2 to TRBJ1-4; D call uncertain. The germline V gene has CDR1 SGHAT and CDR2 FQNNGV. V gave up 6 bases and J gave up 3 bases, with 17 bases separating them. The CDR3 contains 16 residues. In DNA, the CDR3 is TGTGCCAGCAGTTGGGAGGTGGGCAGAGCTAATGAAAAACTGTTTTTT. It is translated as CASSWEVGRANEKLFF. The full variable domain, its missing parts supplied by reference TRBV11-2 and TRBJ1-4, is EAGVAQSPRYKIIEKRQSVAFWCNPISGHATLYWYQQILGQGPKLLIQFQNNGVVDDSQLPKDRFSAERLKGVDSTLKIQPAKLEDSAVYLCASSWEVGRANEKLFFGSGTQLSVL.

V gene TRBV20-1 combines with J gene TRBJ2-3; 16 bases fit TRBD2. CDR1 is DFQATT, CDR2 SNEGSKA, per germline (reference sequence). The CDR3 is 18 residues long. Trimming took 4 bases from V and 1 from J; bases not matched to a gene: 8. The CDR3 region has the DNA TGCAGTGCTACGGGACTAGCGGGGGGGCGAATCGGCACAGATACGCAGTATTTT. Protein product: CSATGLAGGRIGTDTQYF.

This clonotype has only a few counts. The chain uses TRBV6-1 and TRBJ2-3, with D possibly matching TRBD1 (5 bases). The CDR3 covers 14 residues. The V end lost 6 bases, the J end lost 1 base, and 11 bases lay between the germline ends. The germline gives CDR1 MNHNS, CDR2 SASEGT. CDR3 residues: CASRPGWGTDTQYF. CDR3 DNA: TGTGCCAGCAGACCAGGGTGGGGCACAGATACGCAGTATTTT.

This clonotype occurred a few times. The chain employs TRBV7-8 and TRBJ2-4; weak D call: TRBD1 (6 bases). Germline values: CDR1 SGHVS, CDR2 FQNEAQ. This CDR3 region has 18 residues. The V and J ends lost 2 bases and 8 bases respectively, with 25 bases between them. The CDR3: CASSLPKRIGTTQDIQYF. As DNA, the CDR3 is TGTGCCAGCAGCTTACCCAAAAGAATTGGGACAACGCAGGACATTCAGTACTTC.

This clonotype was recorded a few times. The V and J genes are TRBV24-1 and TRBJ2-1; D call uncertain. V lost 6 bases and J 4 bases, leaving 15 bases between the germline ends. The CDR3 contains 15 residues. Germline lookup yields CDR1 KGHDR and CDR2 SFDVKD. The chain's CDR3 is CATSRAELRYNEQFF. CDR3 in DNA: TGTGCCACCAGTCGGGCGGAGCTCAGATACAATGAGCAGTTCTTC.

At least ten counts were recorded for this clonotype. V and J are TRBV3-1 and TRBJ2-1; D may be TRBD1 or TRBD2 (6 bases each). CDR3 length: 16 residues. Germline values: CDR1 LGHDT, CDR2 YNNKEL (reference sequence). Trimming cost V 5 bases and J 0 bases, with 14 bases left between them. The CDR3 sequence: CASSTTTGASYNEQFF. In DNA, the CDR3 is TGTGCCAGCAGCACGACAACGGGGGCCTCCTACAATGAGCAGTTCTTC.

This clonotype has a count of ten or more. A junction boundary mismatches the germline segment, possibly from a read error. CDR3 amino acids: CASSFEGMRERALF. The CDR3 DNA reads TGTGCCAGCAGCTTCGAGGGAATGCGGGAAAGGGCGCTCTTC. The chain carries TRBV7-9 and TRBJ2-1, with D possibly matching TRBD2 (6 bases). CDR3 length: 14 amino acids. From germline, CDR1 is SEHNR and CDR2 FQNEAQ (reference sequence).

V is TRBV24-1 and J is TRBJ1-2; possible D gene TRBD1, 5 bases. Trimming removed 3 bases at V and 7 bases at J, with 8 bases between. Germline V gene lookup returns CDR1 KGHDR and CDR2 SFDVKD. The CDR3 length is 12 residues. The CDR3 protein is CATSDKRGGYTF. CDR3 in DNA: TGTGCCACCAGTGATAAGAGGGGTGGCTACACCTTC.

This clonotype was counted ten times or more. CDR3 sequence reads: CASSQDRSGGAKNIQYF. In DNA form, the CDR3 reads TGCGCCAGCAGCCAAGATCGGAGCGGAGGTGCCAAAAACATTCAGTACTTC. This chain links TRBV4-3 with TRBJ2-4; tentative D call: TRBD2 (5 bases). Trimming cost V 0 bases and J 1 base, with 13 bases left between them. Germline CDR1 and CDR2: LGHNA and YSLEER. The CDR3 is made up of 17 amino acids.

CDR3 in DNA: TGTGCCAGCAGGCCCTACGGAACGAAAAGCACAGATACGCAGTATTTT. This translates into CASRPYGTKSTDTQYF. The chain links TRBV6-1 to TRBJ2-3; D gene ambiguous. The CDR3 is 16 residues long. V dropped 6 bases and J dropped 0 bases, with 16 bases sitting between them. The germline gives CDR1 MNHNS, CDR2 SASEGT.

This clonotype showed up just a few times. The genes are TRBV12-3 or TRBV12-4 and TRBJ2-1, with TRBD2 as a possible D gene (6 bases). This CDR3 is 13 amino acids long. With 5 bases removed from V and 4 bases from J, the gap between germline ends came to 9 bases. The CDR3 coding sequence is TGTGCCAGCAGTATTGGGGGGTACAATGAGCAGTTCTTC. Translated, it gives CASSIGGYNEQFF.

This clonotype came up a few times. The chain is built from TRBV6-2 or TRBV6-3 and TRBJ2-1; 13 bases are shared with TRBD2. CDR1 is MNHEY, CDR2 SVGEGT, per germline. Losses at the gene ends were 6 bases for V and 7 bases for J; bases not matched to a gene: 18. CDR3 length: 19 amino acids. In DNA form, the CDR3 reads TGTGCCAGCAGCCGAAACACCCACCGGGGGACTAGCGGGAAAAATGAGCAGTTCTTC. This translates into CASSRNTHRGTSGKNEQFF.

There are many counts of this clonotype. The chain recombines TRBV29-1 with TRBJ2-3; the match to TRBD2 covers 14 bases. Trimming at V came to 5 bases and at J to 6 bases, leaving 7 bases not matched to a gene. Germline V gene sequence: CDR1 SQVTM, CDR2 ANQGSEA. There are 15 residues in the CDR3. CDR3 bases: TGCAGCGTTCGTTCCGGGACTAGCGGGGGCGATACGCAGTATTTT. This gives the protein CSVRSGTSGGDTQYF.

The rearrangement joins TRBV28 to TRBJ2-1, with D possibly matching TRBD2 (6 bases). The CDR3 has 16 amino acids. V gave up 3 bases and J gave up 5 bases, with 17 bases separating them. CDR1 MDHEN and CDR2 SYDVKM come from the germline V gene. In DNA, the CDR3 is TGTGCCAGCAGTTTTTGGGCTAGCGTGTTCAACAATGAGCAGTTCTTC. It encodes CASSFWASVFNNEQFF.

This clonotype was seen more than once but under ten times. The CDR3 region is CASRSGGQDNEQFF. The DNA of the CDR3 is TGTGCCAGCAGGAGCGGGGGGCAAGACAATGAGCAGTTCTTC. The rearrangement joins TRBV6-2 or TRBV6-3 to TRBJ2-1; 9 bases match TRBD2. The CDR3 is 14 amino acids. Looked up from germline, CDR1 is MNHEY and CDR2 is SVGEGT. Unmatched junction bases numbered 5, after V lost 6 bases and J lost 5 bases.

This clonotype was seen a few times. The chain couples TRBV12-3 or TRBV12-4 to TRBJ2-7; 8 positions match TRBD1. This CDR3 is built from 14 residues. Trimming cost V 5 bases and J 9 bases; bases outside gene matches: 12. As DNA, the CDR3 is TGTGCCAGCAGTCGCGACAGGGGCCTCTTCGGGCAGTACTTC. Encoded protein: CASSRDRGLFGQYF.

Concerning this clonotype itself: At one of its ends the junction is not consistent with the germline gene, which may arise from a read error. DNA for the CDR3: TGTGCCAGCAGCGTCGGGGGCCAAGAGACCCAGCACTTC. This translates into CASSVGGQETQHF. V is TRBV9 and J is TRBJ2-5; perhaps D is TRBD1 or TRBD2 (6 bases each). This CDR3 is 13 amino acids long. CDR1 SGDLS and CDR2 YYNGEE come from the germline V gene. Variable domain in full (rest from reference TRBV9 and TRBJ2-5): DSGVTQTPKHLITATGQRVTLRCSPRSGDLSVYWYQQSLDQGLQFLIQYYNGEERAKGNILERFSAQQFPDLHSELNLSSLELGDSALYFCASSVGGQETQHFGPGTRLLVL.

This clonotype turned up a few times. V and J are TRBV6-1 and TRBJ2-6, with TRBD1 as a possible D gene (5 bases). The germline gives CDR1 MNHNS, CDR2 SASEGT. Trimming left V 10 bases short and J 4 bases short, with 17 bases between. The CDR3 runs to 15 residues. The CDR3 sequence: CATLDQGGGANVLTF. CDR3 nucleotides: TGTGCCACTCTGGACCAGGGTGGGGGGGCCAACGTCCTGACTTTC.

This clonotype was counted only a few times. The CDR3 bases are TGTGCCAGCAGCTCACAGTCAAACACTGAAGCTTTCTTT. Amino acid sequence: CASSSQSNTEAFF. The J gene is TRBJ1-1, the V gene TRBV7-9; D unclear. The CDR3 has 13 residues. Germline V gene sequence: CDR1 SEHNR, CDR2 FQNEAQ (reference sequence). The V gene lost 4 bases and the J gene lost 2 bases, with 8 bases spanning the gap.

This clonotype was picked up many times. This chain uses TRBV4-1 with TRBJ1-5, with D possibly TRBD1 on 6 matching bases. CDR3 size: 15 residues. CDR1 and CDR2 (germline): MGHRA, YSYEKL. Trimming shortened V by 0 bases and J by 9 bases, and 15 bases separated the two germline ends. This chain's CDR3 is CASSQDLTGRSPQHF. Here the CDR3 DNA reads TGCGCCAGCAGCCAAGATCTGACAGGACGGTCGCCCCAGCATTTT.

This clonotype has more than one count but fewer than ten. The rearrangement joins TRBV6-2 or TRBV6-3 to TRBJ2-1; the D is unclear. V lost 7 bases and J 0 bases, leaving 13 bases between the germline ends. CDR1 MNHEY and CDR2 SVGEGT come from the germline V gene. The CDR3 is made up of 15 amino acids. CDR3 nucleotide sequence: TGTGCCAGCACCCAGACTGAGAGCTCCTACAATGAGCAGTTCTTC. Translating it yields CASTQTESSYNEQFF.

The V gene is TRBV7-2, the J gene TRBJ2-7; 7 bases line up with TRBD1. This CDR3 contains 15 residues. Germline V CDR1 and CDR2: SGHTA, FQGNSA. After removal of 5 bases from V and 3 bases from J, the junction contained 10 bases not matched to a gene. CDR3 DNA: TGTGCCAGCAGCCCAGGGGGACAAGAATACTACGAGCAGTACTTC. Protein sequence: CASSPGGQEYYEQYF.

The chain employs TRBV6-1 and TRBJ2-7, with 7 nucleotides matching TRBD1. The junction had 8 bases not matched to a gene; V was cut back by 7 bases and J by 2 bases. Germline loops: CDR1 MNHNS, CDR2 SASEGT. The length of the CDR3 is 14 residues. The DNA for the CDR3 is TGTGCCAGCACCCCCCCGACAGGGACCTACGAGCAGTACTTC. Its protein product is CASTPPTGTYEQYF.